The clone carrying this T cell receptor beta chain was seen a handful of times. What it recognizes is unknown. The entry originates in a study of T cells in Graves' hyperthyroidism and ophthalmopathy. Study-wide findings and caveats: The model predicted ophthalmopathy a median roughly 6.5 months before onset. Using 13 V-J features, a model discriminated ophthalmopathy from stable hyperthyroidism.

It was RNA transcripts that yielded the amplified TCR beta CDR3 regions. HTBI primers were the set used in a first-round RT-PCR of the TCR CDR3. A single record per CDR3 protein comes from TCRdb applying MiXCR to the multiplex PCR reads. The profile shows about 300,000 distinct CDR3 sequences, less than 20% of them singletons. Clinical symptoms, serum thyroxine, TRAb, thyroid ultrasound and orbital computed tomography established diagnosis. The sequence was collected from a man between 45 and 60 years old with Graves' ophthalmopathy. Sequencing was carried out using blood.

This CDR3 reads CASRILLLAGGSYNEQFF. In nucleotides, the CDR3 is TGTGCCAGCAGGATCCTCTTACTAGCGGGGGGCTCCTACAATGAGCAGTTCTTC. The chain is built from TRBV6-1 and TRBJ2-1; 12 nucleotides match TRBD2. The germline V gene has CDR1 MNHNS and CDR2 SASEGT. The CDR3 has 18 residues. V lost 6 bases and J lost 0; bases outside the gene matches: 9.